The present entry profiles one T cell receptor (beta chain) with its context. These data come from a study of blood T cell repertoires in COVID-19. Study-level information: Sources were T cells, B-cell-depleted T cells, or PBMCs; the material itself was cDNA or gDNA.

The CDR3 is 16 residues long. CDR1 and CDR2 from the germline V gene are SEHNR and FQNEAQ (reference sequence). V was trimmed by 5 bases and J by 7 bases, leaving 23 bases between them. Produced via immunoSEQ multiplex PCR; TCRdb's table is partial and in-frame only. This table has about 200,000 clones, roughly 84% appearing once. In terms of age and location, participants ranged from roughly 18 to 90 years and lived in about 25 US areas. The sequence was obtained from a young woman who had been exposed to COVID-19. What was sequenced was PBMCs or T cells enriched from blood (not recorded which). The chain combines TRBV7-9 with TRBJ1-2, with no clear D. Here the CDR3 DNA reads TGTGCCAGCAGCACCGGCGACCGGAGGAGGGTGGGTGGCTACACCTTC. Encoded protein: CASSTGDRRRVGGYTF.